These T cell receptor beta chains were read from a single sample in a study of blood T cell repertoires in COVID-19. Clones were sequenced by immunoSEQ multiplex PCR, and TCRdb holds only the in-frame ones, with some missing. The data contain about 220,000 clones, about 80% of them singletons. The sequenced material came from PBMCs or T cells enriched from blood (not recorded which). These receptors originate from a middle-aged woman who had been exposed to COVID-19. The CDR3 runs from the conserved cysteine through the conserved F or W. The D gene is left open where the match is weak. Clone size is given for some rows only: seen once, a few or many times, or a class if the clone is expanded.

D: -
size: -
J: TRBJ2-7
V: TRBV19
CDR3: CASSISGRGYESSYEQYF
DNA: TGTGCCAGTAGTATATCGGGTCGAGGGTACGAATCCTCCTACGAGCAGTACTTC

D: -
size: -
J: TRBJ1-2
V: TRBV12-3/TRBV12-4
CDR3: CASSPTEDYGYTF
DNA: TGTGCCAGCAGCCCAACAGAAGACTATGGCTACACCTTC

D: TRBD1
size: once
J: TRBJ1-2
V: TRBV29-1
CDR3: CSVGQGAYGYTF
DNA: TGCAGCGTGGGACAGGGGGCCTATGGCTACACCTTC

D: TRBD2
size: few
J: TRBJ2-1
V: TRBV19
CDR3: CASRHPAGGGYNEQFF
DNA: TGTGCCAGTAGACATCCCGCGGGGGGCGGATACAATGAGCAGTTCTTC

D: -
size: -
J: TRBJ1-5
V: TRBV12-5
CDR3: CASGTQDQPQHF
DNA: TGTGCTAGTGGTACCCAGGATCAGCCCCAGCATTTT

D: -
size: -
J: TRBJ2-2
V: TRBV2
CDR3: CATLLGNNTGELFF
DNA: TGTGCCACCCTGCTGGGCAATAACACCGGGGAGCTGTTTTTT

D: TRBD1
size: -
J: TRBJ1-5
V: TRBV7-9
CDR3: CASSLASQTGVGQPQHF
DNA: TGTGCCAGCAGCTTAGCGAGCCAAACAGGGGTCGGGCAGCCCCAGCATTTT

D: TRBD1
size: -
J: TRBJ1-1
V: TRBV3-1/TRBV3-2
CDR3: CASTHRGSRTEAFF
DNA: TGTGCCAGCACTCACAGGGGCTCGAGGACTGAAGCTTTCTTT

D: TRBD2
size: -
J: TRBJ2-7
V: TRBV5-4
CDR3: CASSFGGGGSYEQYF
DNA: TGTGCCAGCAGCTTTGGGGGCGGGGGGTCCTACGAGCAGTACTTC

D: TRBD1
size: -
J: TRBJ2-7
V: TRBV3-1/TRBV3-2
CDR3: CASSPRRTGGPYEQYF
DNA: TGTGCCAGCAGCCCCCGAAGGACAGGGGGCCCCTACGAGCAGTACTTC